A single T cell receptor beta chain is shown here with its context. What it recognizes is unknown. This sample is drawn from a study of Ad26.COV2.S vaccination and SARS-CoV-2 variants. About the research overall: Donor joined the COV1001 Ad26.COV2.S trial arm. Into the muscle, Ad26.COV2.S was dosed once or twice, 56 days apart. Study-level results: Possibly, TCR breadth and depth analyses underestimated total T cell responses.

Described treatment: over 15 received Ad26.COV2.S at low or high dose, single or two shots; 5 received placebo; per-sample allocation not given. Vaccine and placebo recipients were sampled on day 63 after the first injection. Boston supplied an adult donor aged 18-55 years. Generated by immunoSEQ multiplex PCR, the TCRdb table keeps only in-frame clones and is missing some. Of some 370,000 clones in the sample, roughly 85% are singletons; the top ten hold about 7.4%. CDR1 is GTSNPN, CDR2 SVGIG, per germline (reference sequence). The CDR3 consists of 15 residues. V and J are TRBV30 and TRBJ2-3; D might be TRBD2 (6 bases). The sequencing here drew on peripheral blood, taken in a trial of Ad26.COV2.S vaccine versus placebo. This receptor was identified in a person between 18 and 65 years old who received the Ad26.COV2.S COVID-19 vaccine or a placebo. The CDR3 nucleotides read TGTGCGATGGGAGCGGAGGGAGGAGGGGCAGATACGCAGTATTTT. Its translation is CAMGAEGGGADTQYF.